What follows are 3 T cell receptor beta chains derived from one specimen sequenced in a study of blood T cell repertoires in COVID-19. Profiling relied on immunoSEQ multiplex PCR, and the TCRdb table lists in-frame clones only, not all of them. The sample consists of about 52,000 clones, around 81% of them appearing once. The sequenced sample was peripheral blood. All receptors come from a man aged 65-85 years with active COVID-19.

Sample share makes this clone medium-sized. The rearrangement uses TRBV5-6 and TRBJ2-1; TRBD1 matches 7 bases. Germline V CDR1 and CDR2: SGHDT, YYEEEE. J lost 0 bases, V lost 6 bases, and 9 bases had no gene match. The CDR3 is made up of 16 amino acids. The CDR3 DNA is TGTGCCAGCATCGCACTGGACAGGAGCTCCTACAATGAGCAGTTCTTC. This codes for CASIALDRSSYNEQFF.

This chain links TRBV28 with TRBJ1-1; D not resolved. V was trimmed by 2 bases and J by 0 bases, leaving 7 bases between them. Per germline, CDR1 MDHEN and CDR2 SYDVKM. The CDR3 runs 14 residues. The chain's CDR3 is CASSLGLLNTEAFF. The CDR3 DNA sequence: TGTGCCAGCAGTTTAGGACTCCTGAACACTGAAGCTTTCTTT.

The chain is built from TRBV3-1 (or the pseudogene TRBV3-2) and TRBJ2-6; D possibly corresponds to TRBD1 (5 bases). The V gene's germline CDR1 is LGHDT and CDR2 YNNKEL (reference sequence). This CDR3 comprises 16 residues. Trimming cost V 4 bases and J 1 base, with 11 bases left between them. CDR3 DNA sequence: TGTGCCAGCAGCCCGATACAGGCGTCTGGGGCCAACGTCCTGACTTTC. Protein product: CASSPIQASGANVLTF.